Listed here is a single TCR beta chain. Its antigen is not known. Combining a sample-barcoded 5' primer with a J-beta primer mix, a second PCR ran for about 7 to 11 cycles. MiXCR, applied by TCRdb to the 5' RACE reads, yields one record per CDR3 protein. The sample contains 1.4 million or so distinct CDR3 sequences, 35% to 45% of which appear only once. This sample is part of a study of blood T cells in healthy people across ages. The donors, aged roughly 6 to 100, were healthy Caucasians from Russia. Findings and limits, study-wide: Diversity of TCR beta per million T cells declined in a roughly linear way with age.

This CDR3 is 15 amino acids long. V lost 3 bases, J lost 2 bases, and 6 bases stayed unmatched. CDR1 and CDR2 (germline): DFQATT, SNEGSKA (reference sequence). The sample was blood. The receptor was isolated from a woman under 30 in good health. This chain joins TRBV20-1 and TRBJ2-7; 11 bases map to TRBD2. The CDR3 protein is CSASVIAGGAYEQYF. CDR3 DNA: TGCAGTGCTAGTGTTATAGCGGGAGGGGCCTACGAGCAGTACTTC.